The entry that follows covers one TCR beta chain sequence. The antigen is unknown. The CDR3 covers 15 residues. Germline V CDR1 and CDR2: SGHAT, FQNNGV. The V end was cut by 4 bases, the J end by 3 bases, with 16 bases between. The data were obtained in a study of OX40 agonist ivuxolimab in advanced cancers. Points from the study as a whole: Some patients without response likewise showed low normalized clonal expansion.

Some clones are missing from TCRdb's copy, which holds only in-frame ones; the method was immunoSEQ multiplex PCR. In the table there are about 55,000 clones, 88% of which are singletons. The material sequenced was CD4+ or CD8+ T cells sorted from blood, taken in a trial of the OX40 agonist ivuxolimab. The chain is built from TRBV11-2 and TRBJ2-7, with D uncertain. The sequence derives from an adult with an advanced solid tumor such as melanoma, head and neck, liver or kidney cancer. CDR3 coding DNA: TGTGCCAGCAGCTCCTTGGCTGGGCAGTACTACGAGCAGTACTTC. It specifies CASSSLAGQYYEQYF.